A single sample gave rise to the 9 T cell receptor beta chains below, sequenced in a study of T cells after yellow fever vaccination. TCRdb processed the 5' RACE reads anew with MiXCR; each CDR3 protein has one entry. The sample yields just over 250,000 distinct CDR3 sequences, around 5.2% seen once. The specimen was CD4+ T cells sorted from PBMCs, collected on the day of the yellow fever booster vaccination. The source of these receptors is a man aged 18 to 30 who received the YFV17D yellow fever vaccine.

The chain couples TRBV5-6 to TRBJ2-1; weak D call: TRBD1 (7 bases). The CDR3 consists of 15 residues. V gave up 2 bases and J gave up 6 bases, with 15 bases separating them. In germline, CDR1 is SGHDT, CDR2 YYEEEE. CDR3 nucleotides: TGTGCCAGCAGCTTAGTCCGTCAGGGGGGCAATGAGCAGTTCTTC. Its translation is CASSLVRQGGNEQFF.

The V and J genes are TRBV27 and TRBJ2-3; 14 bases match TRBD2. Germline assignment: CDR1 MNHEY and CDR2 SMNVEV (reference sequence). The junction had 11 bases not matched to a gene; V was cut back by 3 bases and J by 6 bases. This CDR3 contains 18 residues. The CDR3 sequence is CASSLGHGTSGGQDTQYF. The CDR3 DNA reads TGTGCCAGCAGTTTGGGCCATGGGACTAGCGGGGGCCAGGATACGCAGTATTTT.

This clonotype came up a few times. The gene calls are TRBV20-1 and TRBJ2-1; 9 bases line up with TRBD2. Trimming took 3 bases from V and 2 from J; bases not matched to a gene: 5. The CDR3 runs to 15 residues. The germline V gene has CDR1 DFQATT and CDR2 SNEGSKA (reference sequence). CDR3 loop: CSASPLAGTYNEQFF. As DNA, the CDR3 is TGCAGTGCTAGCCCCCTAGCGGGGACCTACAATGAGCAGTTCTTC.

Ten or more counts support this clonotype. J is TRBJ2-2 and V is TRBV7-9; no clear D. Germline CDR1 is SEHNR and CDR2 is FQNEAQ (reference sequence). The CDR3 has 11 residues. With 10 bases removed from V and 7 bases from J, the gap between germline ends came to 10 bases. CDR3 nucleotides: TGTGCCACCCTGGCCGTCGGGGAGCTGTTTTTT. Residues: CATLAVGELFF.

This clonotype was recorded at least ten times. V usage is TRBV5-1 and J usage is TRBJ2-5, with a possible D match to TRBD1 (6 bases). This CDR3 is 14 amino acids long. Germline CDR1 reads SGHRS; CDR2 reads YFSETQ. The V gene lost 2 bases and the J gene lost 5 bases, with 13 bases spanning the gap. CDR3 loop: CASSLQGGGETQYF. In DNA, the CDR3 is TGCGCCAGCAGCTTACAGGGCGGCGGGGAGACCCAGTACTTC.

The chain carries TRBV10-3 and TRBJ2-7; the match to TRBD2 covers 9 bases. The CDR3 spans 16 residues. V dropped 7 bases and J dropped 0; count of bases not matched to a gene: 10. Germline values: CDR1 ENHRY, CDR2 SYGVKD. The CDR3 loop reads CAIMAAGGLSSYEQYF. CDR3 bases: TGTGCCATCATGGCAGCGGGGGGCCTAAGCTCCTACGAGCAGTACTTC.

This chain links TRBV5-4 with TRBJ2-7; 9 nucleotides line up with TRBD1. The CDR3 totals 15 residues. CDR1 is SGHNT, CDR2 YYREEE, per germline (reference sequence). J was trimmed by 7 bases and V by 3 bases; bases with no gene match: 11. The CDR3 DNA is TGTGCCAGCAGCTCAAAACAGGGGGCGCTTGGGGAGCAGTACTTC. As protein: CASSSKQGALGEQYF.

This clonotype was seen a handful of times. The chain uses TRBV20-1 and TRBJ2-5; D possibly uses TRBD1 or TRBD2 (6 bases each). Trimming removed 8 bases at V and 5 bases at J, with 15 bases between. The CDR3 has 12 amino acids. Germline lookup yields CDR1 DFQATT and CDR2 SNEGSKA (reference sequence). CDR3 bases: TGCAGTTCCCCCCGGGGGCTGGAGACCCAGTACTTC. Its translation: CSSPRGLETQYF.

This clonotype was seen a handful of times. The V gene is TRBV6-6, the J gene TRBJ1-2, with D uncertain. Germline CDR1 reads MNHNY; CDR2 reads SVGAGI (reference sequence). Trimming took off 9 bases at V and 4 bases at J, with 18 bases between the two ends. There are 14 residues in the CDR3. CDR3 sequence: CASFMGGWGYGYTF. The CDR3 DNA is TGTGCCAGTTTTATGGGAGGGTGGGGCTATGGCTACACCTTC.